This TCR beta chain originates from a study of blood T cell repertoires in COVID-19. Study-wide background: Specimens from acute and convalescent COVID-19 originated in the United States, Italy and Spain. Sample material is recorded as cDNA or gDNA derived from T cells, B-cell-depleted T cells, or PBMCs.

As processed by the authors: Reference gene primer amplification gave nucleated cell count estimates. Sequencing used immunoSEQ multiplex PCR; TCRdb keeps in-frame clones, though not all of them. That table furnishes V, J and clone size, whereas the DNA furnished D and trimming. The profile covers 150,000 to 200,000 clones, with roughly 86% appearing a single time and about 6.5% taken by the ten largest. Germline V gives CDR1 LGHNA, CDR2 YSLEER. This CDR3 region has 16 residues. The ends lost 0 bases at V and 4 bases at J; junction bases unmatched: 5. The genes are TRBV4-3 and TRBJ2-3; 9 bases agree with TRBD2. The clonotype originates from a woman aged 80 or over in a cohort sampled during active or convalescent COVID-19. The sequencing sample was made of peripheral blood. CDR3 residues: CASSQDLGGGADTQYF. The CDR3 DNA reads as TGCGCCAGCAGCCAAGATTTAGGCGGGGGGGCAGATACGCAGTATTTT.